This TCR beta chain was profiled in a study of kidney transplant recipient with SARS-CoV-2 infection. Using its own MiXCR run on the reads, TCRdb lists one record per CDR3 protein. In the table there are 200,000 to 300,000 distinct CDR3 sequences, more than 25% of which are singletons. This clonotype was counted at least ten times. Germline V CDR1 and CDR2: LGHDT, YNNKEL (reference sequence). The CDR3 has 17 residues. Trimming took 0 bases from V and 0 from J, leaving 15 bases between them. The TCR originated in a young adult male patient who had COVID-19 and was a kidney transplant recipient. Some T cells may have come from the graft donor. This sequence joins TRBV3-1 and TRBJ2-7; D uncertain. The specimen comprised a blood sample, sampled at baseline and on day 111 from a kidney transplant recipient. The CDR3 loop is CASSQDWVPKFSYEQYF. The CDR3 bases are TGTGCCAGCAGCCAAGATTGGGTGCCAAAGTTCTCCTACGAGCAGTACTTC.